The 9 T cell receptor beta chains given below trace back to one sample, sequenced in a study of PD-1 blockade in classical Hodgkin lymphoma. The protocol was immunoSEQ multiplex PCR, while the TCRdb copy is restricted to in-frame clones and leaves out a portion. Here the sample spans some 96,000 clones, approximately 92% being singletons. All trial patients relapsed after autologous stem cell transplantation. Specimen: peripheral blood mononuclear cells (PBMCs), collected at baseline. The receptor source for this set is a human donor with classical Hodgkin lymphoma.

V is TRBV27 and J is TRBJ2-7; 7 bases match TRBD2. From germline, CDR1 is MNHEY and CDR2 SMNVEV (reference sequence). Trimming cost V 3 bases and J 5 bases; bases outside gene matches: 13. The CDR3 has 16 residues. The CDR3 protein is CASSFYGRTSLNEQYF. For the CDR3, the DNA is TGTGCCAGCAGTTTTTACGGGAGGACCAGTTTAAACGAGCAGTACTTC.

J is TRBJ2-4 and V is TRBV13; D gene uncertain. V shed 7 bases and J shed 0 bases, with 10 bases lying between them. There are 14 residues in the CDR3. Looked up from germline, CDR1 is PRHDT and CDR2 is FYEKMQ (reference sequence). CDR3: CASMSQLAKNIQYF. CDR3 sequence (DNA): TGTGCCAGCATGAGTCAGTTAGCCAAAAACATTCAGTACTTC.

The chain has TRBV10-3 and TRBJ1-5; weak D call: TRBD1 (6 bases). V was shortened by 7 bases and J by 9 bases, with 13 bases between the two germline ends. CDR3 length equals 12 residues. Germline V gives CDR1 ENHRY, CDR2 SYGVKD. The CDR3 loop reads CAIKTDSGPQHF. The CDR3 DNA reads TGTGCCATCAAAACGGACAGCGGGCCCCAGCATTTT.

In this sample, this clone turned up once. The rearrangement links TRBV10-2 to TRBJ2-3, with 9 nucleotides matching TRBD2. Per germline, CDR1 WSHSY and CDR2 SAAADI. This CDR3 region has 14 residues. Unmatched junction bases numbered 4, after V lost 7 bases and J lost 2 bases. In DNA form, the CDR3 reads TGCGCCAGCACGCTAGCGGGGATCACAGATACGCAGTATTTT. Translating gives CASTLAGITDTQYF.

This chain's CDR3 is CALKDSTNYEQYF. CDR3 sequence (DNA): TGTGCCCTAAAGGACTCCACCAACTACGAGCAGTACTTC. This chain connects TRBV30 to TRBJ2-7, with a tentative D call TRBD2 (5 bases). CDR1 and CDR2 from the germline V gene are GTSNPN and SVGIG (reference sequence). Trimming left V 8 bases short and J 3 bases short, with 17 bases between. The CDR3 loop spans 13 amino acids.

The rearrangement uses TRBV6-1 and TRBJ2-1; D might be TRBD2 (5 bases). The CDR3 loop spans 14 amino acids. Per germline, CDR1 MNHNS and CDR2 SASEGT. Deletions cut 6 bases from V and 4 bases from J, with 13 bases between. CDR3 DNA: TGTGCCAGCAGCGGCCGGCTAGCTTACAATGAGCAGTTCTTC. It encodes CASSGRLAYNEQFF.

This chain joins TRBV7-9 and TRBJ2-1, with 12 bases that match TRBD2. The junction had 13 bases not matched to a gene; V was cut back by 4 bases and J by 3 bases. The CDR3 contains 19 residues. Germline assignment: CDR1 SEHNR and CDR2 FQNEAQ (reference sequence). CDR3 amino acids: CASSSGTSGSSHYYNEQFF. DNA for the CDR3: TGTGCCAGCAGCTCTGGGACTAGCGGGTCATCGCACTACTACAATGAGCAGTTCTTC.

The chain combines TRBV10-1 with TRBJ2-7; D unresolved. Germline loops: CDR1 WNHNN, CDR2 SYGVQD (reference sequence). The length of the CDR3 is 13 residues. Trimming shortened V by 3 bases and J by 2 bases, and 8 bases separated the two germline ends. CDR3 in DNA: TGCGCCAGCAGTGAAGGCAGAGCCTACGAGCAGTACTTC. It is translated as CASSEGRAYEQYF.

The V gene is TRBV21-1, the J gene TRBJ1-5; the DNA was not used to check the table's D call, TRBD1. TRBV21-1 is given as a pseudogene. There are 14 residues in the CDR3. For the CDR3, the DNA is TGTGCCAGCAGCAAAGACAGGCTGAATCAGCCCCAGCATTTT. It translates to CASSKDRLNQPQHF.